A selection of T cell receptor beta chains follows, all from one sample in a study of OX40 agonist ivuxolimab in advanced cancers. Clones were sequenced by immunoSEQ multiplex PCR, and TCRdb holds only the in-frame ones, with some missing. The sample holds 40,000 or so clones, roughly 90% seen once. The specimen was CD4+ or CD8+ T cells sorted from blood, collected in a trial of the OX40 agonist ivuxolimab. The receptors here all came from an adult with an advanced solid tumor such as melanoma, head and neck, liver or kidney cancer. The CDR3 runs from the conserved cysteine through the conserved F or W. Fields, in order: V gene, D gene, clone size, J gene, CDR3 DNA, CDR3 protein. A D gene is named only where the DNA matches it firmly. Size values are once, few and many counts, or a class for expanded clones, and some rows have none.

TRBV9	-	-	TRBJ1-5	TGTGCCAGCAGCATCAGCGGGGATAGCAATCAGCCCCAGCATTTT	CASSISGDSNQPQHF
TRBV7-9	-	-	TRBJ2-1	TGTGCCAGCACCTCCGAGGGCGGAGCACACAATGAGCAGTTCTTC	CASTSEGGAHNEQFF
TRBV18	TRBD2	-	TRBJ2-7	TGTGCCAGCAGACCTAGCGGGAGAGATGACGAGCAGTACTTC	CASRPSGRDDEQYF
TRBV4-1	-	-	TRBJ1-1	TGCGCCAGCAGCCAAGGGCCGGGGTTGAACACTGAAGCTTTCTTT	CASSQGPGLNTEAFF
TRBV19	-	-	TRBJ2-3	TGTGCCAGTCGAAACCTCAGGGGCCCTCCAGATACGCAGTATTTT	CASRNLRGPPDTQYF
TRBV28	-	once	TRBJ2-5	TGTGCCAGCAGCCCCGGACTATTAGGGGAGACCCAGTACTTC	CASSPGLLGETQYF
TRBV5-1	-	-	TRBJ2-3	TGCGCCAGCAGCTTGGTCGTAGATACGCAGTATTTT	CASSLVVDTQYF
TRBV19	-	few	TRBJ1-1	TGTGCCAGTAGTACACCCGGGTTGAACACTGAAGCTTTCTTT	CASSTPGLNTEAFF
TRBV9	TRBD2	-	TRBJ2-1	TGTGCCAGCAGCGAGGGAGGGGCAGGCAATGAGCAGTTCTTC	CASSEGGAGNEQFF
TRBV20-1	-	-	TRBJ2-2	TGCAGTGCCTCGTATTACGGGGAGCTGTTTTTT	CSASYYGELFF
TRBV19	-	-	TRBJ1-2	TGTGCCACCAAGATGGTGTGGGATTATGGCTACACCTTC	CATKMVWDYGYTF
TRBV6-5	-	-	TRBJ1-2	TGTGCCAGCAGTTCGGGCGGGGCAATTTATAATGGCTACACCTTC	CASSSGGAIYNGYTF
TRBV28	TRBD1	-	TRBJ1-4	TGTGCCAGCAGTTCTACGACAGGGGCAGGTGAAAAACTGTTTTTT	CASSSTTGAGEKLFF
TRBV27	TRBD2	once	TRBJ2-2	TGTGCCAGCAGTCCCGGGACTAGCGGGAGTGGCGGGGAGCTGTTTTTT	CASSPGTSGSGGELFF
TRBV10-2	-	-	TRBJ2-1	TGCGCCAGCCGGGGGCTAGCGCTCGGCAATGAGCAGTTCTTC	CASRGLALGNEQFF
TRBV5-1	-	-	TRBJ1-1	TGCGCCAGCAGTTCTGGGTTTGAAGCTTTCTTT	CASSSGFEAFF
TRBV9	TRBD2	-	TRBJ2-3	TGTGCCAGCAGCGTAGAACTTACGTTAGCGGGAGGGCCAGATACGCAGTATTTT	CASSVELTLAGGPDTQYF
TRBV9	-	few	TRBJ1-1	TGTGCCAGCAGCCCCCGTGACAGGAACACTGAAGCTTTCTTT	CASSPRDRNTEAFF
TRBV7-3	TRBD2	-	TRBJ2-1	TGTGCCAGCAGCTTCCCTGGACTAGCTGAGACCTACAATGAGCAGTTCTTC	CASSFPGLAETYNEQFF
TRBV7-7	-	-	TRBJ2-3	TGTGCCAGCAGCTATAAAGAGAGGGCCACAGATACGCAGTATTTT	CASSYKERATDTQYF
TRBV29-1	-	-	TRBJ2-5	TGCAGCGTTGAGGGGGGAGAGACCCAGTACTTC	CSVEGGETQYF
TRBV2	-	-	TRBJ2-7	TGTGCCAGCAGTGAAGATGACACCGACGGCTACGAGCAGTACTTC	CASSEDDTDGYEQYF
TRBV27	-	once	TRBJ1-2	TGTGCCAGCTCCCCCATGGGCCTTAACTATGGCTACACCTTC	CASSPMGLNYGYTF
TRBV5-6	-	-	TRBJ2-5	TGTGCCAGCAGCCCCGGTCGGAATAGCGTGGAGACCCAGTACTTC	CASSPGRNSVETQYF
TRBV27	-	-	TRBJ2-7	TGTGCCAGCAGTTTACAGGGGGGCTCCTACGAGCAGTACTTC	CASSLQGGSYEQYF
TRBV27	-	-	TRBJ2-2	TGTGCCAGCGGGCCCGGGACCTACACCGGGGAGCTGTTTTTT	CASGPGTYTGELFF
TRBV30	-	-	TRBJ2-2	TGTGCCTGGCAAGAGGTACCGGGCACCGGGGAGCTGTTTTTT	CAWQEVPGTGELFF
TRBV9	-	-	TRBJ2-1	TGTGCCAGCAGCGTAGCTGGGGCGGGTGAGCAGTTCTTC	CASSVAGAGEQFF
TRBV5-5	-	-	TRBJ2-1	TGTGCCAGCAGCGGAGCCATCCGGGACTTCTACAATGAGCAGTTCTTC	CASSGAIRDFYNEQFF
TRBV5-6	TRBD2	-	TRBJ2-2	TGTGCCAGCAGCTCGTCGGGACTAGCGGGAGCCGGGGAGCTGTTTTTT	CASSSSGLAGAGELFF
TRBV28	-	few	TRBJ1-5	TGTGCCAGCAGTTTGAGTCTGCAGCCCCAGCATTTT	CASSLSLQPQHF
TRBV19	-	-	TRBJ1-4	TGTGCCAGTAGCCTTGAGTTGGGGATCAATGAAAAACTGTTTTTT	CASSLELGINEKLFF
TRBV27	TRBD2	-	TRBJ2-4	TGTGCCAGCAGCCTGGGACTACCACCCGGGAACATTCAGTACTTC	CASSLGLPPGNIQYF
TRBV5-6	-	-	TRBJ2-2	TGTGCCAGCAGCTTGGCGGGGGGACATATATCCACCGGGGAGCTGTTTTTT	CASSLAGGHISTGELFF
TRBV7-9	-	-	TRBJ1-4	TGTGCCAGCAGCCCCCCGTGGGGGGGGGCGGAACAAAAACTGTTTTTT	CASSPPWGGAEQKLFF
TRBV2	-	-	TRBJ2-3	TGTGCCAGCAGTGAAGGGCAGGGTTGGACAGATACGCAGTATTTT	CASSEGQGWTDTQYF
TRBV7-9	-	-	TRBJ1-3	TGTGCCAGCAGCCCTGGGGGCTTCTCTGGAAACACCATATATTTT	CASSPGGFSGNTIYF
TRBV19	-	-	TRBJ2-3	TGTGCCAGTAGCTTCACAGATACGCAGTATTTT	CASSFTDTQYF
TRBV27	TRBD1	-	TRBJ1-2	TGTGCCAGCAGTTCGTCCTATTCCGGGACACTGGCGCACAGGGGCTATGGCTACACCTTC	CASSSSYSGTLAHRGYGYTF
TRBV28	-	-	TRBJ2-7	TGTGCCAGCAGTAGCCAGGGCAACTACGAGCAGTACTTC	CASSSQGNYEQYF
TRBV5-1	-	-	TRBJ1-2	TGCGCCAGCAGCTTGGATAGATCCGGGACCAACTATGGCTACACCTTC	CASSLDRSGTNYGYTF